This record concerns one T cell receptor beta chain sequence. This record belongs to a study of blood T cells in healthy people across ages. A J-beta primer mix and a sample-barcoded 5' primer were used in a second PCR of about 6 to 12 cycles. TCRdb called the 5' RACE reads again in MiXCR, with one record for every CDR3 protein. In the table there are approximately 350,000 distinct CDR3 sequences, 50% to 60% of which are singletons. This clonotype was sampled from a man in his 60s in good health. The material sequenced was blood.

CDR3: CASRGTTVQGETQYF. Here the CDR3 DNA reads TGCGCCAGCAGGGGCACGACGGTCCAGGGGGAGACCCAGTACTTC. The chain has TRBV5-1 and TRBJ2-5; weak D call: TRBD1 (6 bases). Germline V gives CDR1 SGHRS, CDR2 YFSETQ. The V gene lost 5 bases and the J gene lost 5 bases, with 19 bases spanning the gap. The CDR3 runs to 15 residues.